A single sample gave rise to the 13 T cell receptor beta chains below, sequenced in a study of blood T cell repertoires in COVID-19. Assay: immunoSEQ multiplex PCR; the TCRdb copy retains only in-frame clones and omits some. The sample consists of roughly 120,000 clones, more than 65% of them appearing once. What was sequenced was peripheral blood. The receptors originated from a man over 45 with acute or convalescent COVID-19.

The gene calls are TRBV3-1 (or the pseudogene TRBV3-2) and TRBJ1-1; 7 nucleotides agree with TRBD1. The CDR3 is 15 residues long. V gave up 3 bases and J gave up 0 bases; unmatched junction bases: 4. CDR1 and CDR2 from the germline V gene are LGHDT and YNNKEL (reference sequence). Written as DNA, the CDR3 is TGTGCCAGCAGCCAGACAGGGCTGATGAACACTGAAGCTTTCTTT. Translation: CASSQTGLMNTEAFF.

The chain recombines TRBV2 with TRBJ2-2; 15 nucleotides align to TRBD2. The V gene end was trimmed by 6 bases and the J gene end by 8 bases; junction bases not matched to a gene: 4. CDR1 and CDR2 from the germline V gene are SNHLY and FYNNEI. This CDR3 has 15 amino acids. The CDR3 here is CASRGLAGGAGELFF. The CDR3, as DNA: TGTGCCAGCAGGGGACTAGCGGGGGGAGCTGGGGAGCTGTTTTTT. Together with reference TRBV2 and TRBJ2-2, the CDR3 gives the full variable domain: EPEVTQTPSHQVTQMGQEVILRCVPISNHLYFYWYRQILGQKVEFLVSFYNNEISEKSEIFDDQFSVERPDGSNFTLKIRSTKLEDSAMYFCASRGLAGGAGELFFGEGSRLTVL.

The CDR3 DNA sequence: TGTGCCAGCAGTCCGTTCCAGGCGCCAACTAATGAAAAACTGTTTTTT. Residues: CASSPFQAPTNEKLFF. The chain joins TRBV28 to TRBJ1-4; D remains ambiguous. Germline V gives CDR1 MDHEN, CDR2 SYDVKM. The CDR3 runs 16 residues. V was clipped by 5 bases and J by 0 bases, with 13 bases between them.

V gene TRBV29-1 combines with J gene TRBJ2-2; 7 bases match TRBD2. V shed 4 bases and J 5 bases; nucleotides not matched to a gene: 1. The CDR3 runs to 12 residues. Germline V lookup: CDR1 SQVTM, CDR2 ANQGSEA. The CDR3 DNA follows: TGCAGCGTTGGAGCGGGAACCGGGGAGCTGTTTTTT. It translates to CSVGAGTGELFF.

The CDR3 nucleotides are TGTGCCAGCAACCGACAGGGGGCCGGGGAGCTGTTTTTT. It specifies CASNRQGAGELFF. The chain recombines TRBV28 with TRBJ2-2, with 9 bases matching TRBD1. In germline, CDR1 is MDHEN, CDR2 SYDVKM. This CDR3 has 13 amino acids. With 7 bases clipped from V and 6 bases from J, the junction kept 3 bases outside the gene matches. The whole variable domain, filled in from reference TRBV28 and TRBJ2-2, reads DVKVTQSSRYLVKRTGEKVFLECVQDMDHENMFWYRQDPGLGLRLIYFSYDVKMKEKGDIPEGYSVSREKKERFSLILESASTNQTSMYLCASNRQGAGELFFGEGSRLTVL.

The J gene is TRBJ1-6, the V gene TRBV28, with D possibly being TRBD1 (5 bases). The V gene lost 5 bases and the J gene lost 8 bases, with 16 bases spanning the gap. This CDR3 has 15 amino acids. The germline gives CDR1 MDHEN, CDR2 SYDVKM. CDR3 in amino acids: CASSPAGRIYSPLHF. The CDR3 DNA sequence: TGTGCCAGCAGTCCCGCGGGACGGATATATTCACCCCTCCACTTT.

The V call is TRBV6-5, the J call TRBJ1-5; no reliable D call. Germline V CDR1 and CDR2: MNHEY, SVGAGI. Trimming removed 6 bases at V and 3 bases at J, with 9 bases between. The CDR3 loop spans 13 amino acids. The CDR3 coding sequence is TGTGCCAGCAGGGCTTGGGCCAATCAGCCCCAGCATTTT. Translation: CASRAWANQPQHF.

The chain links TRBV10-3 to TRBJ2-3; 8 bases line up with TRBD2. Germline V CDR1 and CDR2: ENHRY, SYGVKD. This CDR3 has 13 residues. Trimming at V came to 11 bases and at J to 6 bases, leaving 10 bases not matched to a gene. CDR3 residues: CAAAPGGLDTQYF. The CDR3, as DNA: TGTGCCGCCGCACCGGGGGGGCTTGATACGCAGTATTTT.

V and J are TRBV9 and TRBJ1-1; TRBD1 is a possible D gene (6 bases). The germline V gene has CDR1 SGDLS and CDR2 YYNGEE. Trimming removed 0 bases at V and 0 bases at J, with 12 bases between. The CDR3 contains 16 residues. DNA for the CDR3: TGTGCCAGCAGCGTAGCTACTTCAGGGGTGAACACTGAAGCTTTCTTT. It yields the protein CASSVATSGVNTEAFF.

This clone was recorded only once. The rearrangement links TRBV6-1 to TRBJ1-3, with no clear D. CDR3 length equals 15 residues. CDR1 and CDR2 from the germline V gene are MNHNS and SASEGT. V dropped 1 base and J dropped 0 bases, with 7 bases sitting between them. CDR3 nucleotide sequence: TGTGCCAGCAGTGAAGTAGGGAGCTCTGGAAACACCATATATTTT. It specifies CASSEVGSSGNTIYF.

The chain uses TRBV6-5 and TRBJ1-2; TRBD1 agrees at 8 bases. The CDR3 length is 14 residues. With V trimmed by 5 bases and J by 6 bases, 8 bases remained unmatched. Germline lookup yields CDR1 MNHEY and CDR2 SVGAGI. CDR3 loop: CASSTLGQANGYTF. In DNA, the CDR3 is TGTGCCAGCAGTACCTTGGGACAGGCAAATGGCTACACCTTC.

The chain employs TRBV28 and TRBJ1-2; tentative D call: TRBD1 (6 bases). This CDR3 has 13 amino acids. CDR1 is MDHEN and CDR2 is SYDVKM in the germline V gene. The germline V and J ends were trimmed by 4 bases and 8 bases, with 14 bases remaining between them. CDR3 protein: CASSSPTGLGYTF. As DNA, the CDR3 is TGTGCCAGCAGTTCCCCGACAGGTTTGGGCTACACCTTC.

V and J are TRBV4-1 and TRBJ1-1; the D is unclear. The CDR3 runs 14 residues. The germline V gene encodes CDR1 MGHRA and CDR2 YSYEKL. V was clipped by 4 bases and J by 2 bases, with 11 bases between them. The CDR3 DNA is TGCGCCAGCAGCCTTAAGAAACTCAACACTGAAGCTTTCTTT. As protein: CASSLKKLNTEAFF.